The T cell receptor (beta chain) under discussion was sequenced for a study of blood T cells in healthy people across ages. This clonotype was recorded many times. Combining a sample-barcoded 5' primer with a J-beta primer mix, a second PCR ran for about 7 to 11 cycles. One entry per CDR3 protein, called by TCRdb with MiXCR from the 5' RACE reads. The sample holds some 900,000 distinct CDR3 sequences, 48% seen once. Trimming left V 1 base short and J 5 bases short, with 7 bases between. CDR3 length equals 13 residues. The germline CDR1 and CDR2 sequences are SGHDN and FVKESK. The TCR originated in a young man in good health. The sequencing input was blood. The chain recombines TRBV14 with TRBJ2-3; weak D call: TRBD2 (6 bases). This CDR3 reads CASSQAGVDTQYF. CDR3 bases: TGTGCCAGCAGCCAAGCGGGGGTAGATACGCAGTATTTT. The whole variable domain, remainder taken from reference TRBV14 and TRBJ2-3, is EAGVTQFPSHSVIEKGQTVTLRCDPISGHDNLYWYRRVMGKEIKFLLHFVKESKQDESGMPNNRFLAERTGGTYSTLKVQPAELEDSGVYFCASSQAGVDTQYFGPGTRLTVL.